This is a list of T cell receptor beta chains from one sample in a study of CD8 T cells in Susac syndrome. TCRdb redid the calling of the immunoSEQ multiplex PCR reads with MiXCR, one entry per CDR3 protein. The table records 85,000 to 95,000 distinct CDR3 sequences, roughly 94% of them present only once. The sequenced sample was CD4+ T cells from PBMCs. The origin of the receptors is a human donor with Susac syndrome. Both conserved end residues are part of each CDR3.

>TRBV5-4
CASSLGTLSSYEQYF
>TRBV28
CASSPLAGPYNEQFF
>TRBV2
CASSEEFNQPQHF
>TRBV7-2
CASRLSGTENQPQHF
>TRBV14
CASSQGTGTEAFF
>TRBV4-3
CASSQDLGSTDTQYF
>TRBV29-1
CSVEIPGSGYTF
>TRBV6-1
CASSRPGEGSHNEQFF
>TRBV12-3/TRBV12-4
CASSLSGGVHVF
>TRBV5-4
CASSIDQGQGYF
>TRBV3-1
CASSQGGLASTGELFF
>TRBV29-1
CSGWGTWGNGYTF
>TRBV4-1
CASSQDSATYEQYF
>TRBV29-1
CSGFDGGYTF
>TRBV7-8
CASSSLGAAVSTDTQYF
>TRBV4-1
CASSPSDGNQPQHF
>TRBV23-1
CASSSRQTQHF
>TRBV5-1
CASSHGQGGYEQYF